These 9 T cell receptor beta chains were all obtained from the same sample, sequenced in a study of post-analysis software for immune sequencing data. Whole-study results and caveats: Included in a set of five TRBV segments more frequent in patients than controls were TRBV5-6, TRBV5-1 and TRBV20-1.

Antigen specificity for these receptors is unknown. Carried by the TCR beta cDNA libraries were unique molecular identifiers. TCRdb called the PCR reads again in MiXCR, with one record for every CDR3 protein. Altogether approximately 360,000 distinct CDR3 sequences are present, approximately 38% being singletons, with the ten largest covering 13%. The sequenced sample was blood. These receptors came from a girl aged 10 to 17 with multiple sclerosis.

The chain recombines TRBV21-1 with TRBJ2-1; TRBD2, the D gene given by the table, was not confirmed from the DNA. TRBV21-1 is a known pseudogene. The CDR3 has 15 amino acids. The CDR3 sequence: CASRKGPSGYNEQFF. The CDR3 DNA reads TGTGCCAGCCGTAAAGGGCCTAGCGGATACAATGAGCAGTTCTTC.

This clonotype was found once. V usage is TRBV7-9 and J usage is TRBJ1-2; D possibly corresponds to TRBD1 (6 bases). V lost 5 bases and J lost 0, with 16 bases in between. Germline loops: CDR1 SEHNR, CDR2 FQNEAQ (reference sequence). This CDR3 comprises 16 residues. In DNA form, the CDR3 reads TGTGCCAGCAGCCTTAGACAGGTTAAGGCTAACTATGGCTACACCTTC. Protein product: CASSLRQVKANYGYTF.

CDR3 bases: TGTGCCAGCAGCTTCGCTCCAGGTGGCTACACCTTC. This translates into CASSFAPGGYTF. The J gene is TRBJ1-2, the V gene TRBV7-9; D gene uncertain. V was cut by 3 bases and J by 7 bases, with 9 bases left in between. The CDR3 sequence is 12 residues long. Germline CDR1 reads SEHNR; CDR2 reads FQNEAQ (reference sequence).

The CDR3 is CASSPPGEAPDTQYF. In nucleotides, the CDR3 is TGTGCCAGCTCACCCCCGGGTGAGGCTCCAGATACGCAGTATTTT. The J gene is TRBJ2-3, the V gene TRBV18; D gene uncertain. Trimming took off 3 bases at V and 4 bases at J, with 14 bases between the two ends. CDR1 KGHSH and CDR2 LQKENI come from the germline V gene. This CDR3 contains 15 residues.

The chain joins TRBV18 to TRBJ2-1; the match to TRBD2 covers 16 bases. Germline values: CDR1 KGHSH, CDR2 LQKENI. CDR3 length: 18 residues. The V segment lost 3 bases and the J segment 3 bases; nucleotides outside the gene matches: 5. The DNA for the CDR3 is TGTGCCAGCTCACCCGGGACTAGCGGGGGGGGCTTCTACAATGAGCAGTTCTTC. Amino acids: CASSPGTSGGGFYNEQFF.

Concerning this clonotype: A much larger clone is a single base away; this may be a read error. The rearrangement uses TRBV6-4 and TRBJ2-1, with D maybe TRBD2 (6 bases). Germline assignment: CDR1 MRHNA and CDR2 SNTAGT. The V gene lost 5 bases and the J gene lost 10 bases, with 15 bases spanning the gap. The CDR3 consists of 13 residues. DNA of the CDR3: TGTGCCAGCAGTCAAATGTTGGAGGGCGAGCAGTTCTTC. This gives the protein CASSQMLEGEQFF.

This clonotype was detected only once. This chain joins TRBV20-1 and TRBJ2-1; D may be TRBD1 (6 bases). There are 14 residues in the CDR3. Trimming stripped 7 bases from V and 13 bases from J, with 26 bases between. Germline-derived CDR1 and CDR2 are DFQATT and SNEGSKA (reference sequence). CDR3 nucleotides: TGCAGTGTCTTGTTCAGGGGCGTAGGGGAGACCCAGTTCTTC. This gives the protein CSVLFRGVGETQFF.

A word on this clonotype: One end of the junction fails to match germline, which may point to a read error. J is TRBJ1-1 and V is TRBV29-1; no firm D call. The CDR3 runs 17 residues. Germline V gene sequence: CDR1 SQVTM, CDR2 ANQGSEA. The CDR3 region is CSVEDGQNSVMNIEAFF. The CDR3 DNA follows: TGCAGCGTTGAAGACGGTCAAAACAGCGTAATGAACATTGAAGCTTTCTTT.

In this sample, this clonotype turned up once. The V and J genes are TRBV7-2 and TRBJ1-3; D call uncertain. CDR3 length equals 12 residues. Germline V gives CDR1 SGHTA, CDR2 FQGNSA. The ends were cut back, 5 bases at V and 4 bases at J, with 6 bases in the middle. Written as DNA, the CDR3 is TGTGCCAGCAGCGCTCAGGGAAACACCATATATTTT. Translated, it gives CASSAQGNTIYF.